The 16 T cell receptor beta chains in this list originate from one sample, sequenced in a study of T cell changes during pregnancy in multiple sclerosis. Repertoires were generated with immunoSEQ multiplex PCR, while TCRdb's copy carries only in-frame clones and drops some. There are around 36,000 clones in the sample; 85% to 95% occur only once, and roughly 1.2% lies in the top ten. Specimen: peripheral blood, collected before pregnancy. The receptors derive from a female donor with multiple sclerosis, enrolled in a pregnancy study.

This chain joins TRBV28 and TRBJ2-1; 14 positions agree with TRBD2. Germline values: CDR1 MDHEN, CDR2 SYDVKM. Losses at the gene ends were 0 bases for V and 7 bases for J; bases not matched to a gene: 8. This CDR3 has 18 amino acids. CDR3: CASSLWRLAGGVLNEQFF. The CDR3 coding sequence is TGTGCCAGCAGTTTATGGAGACTAGCGGGGGGGGTTTTGAATGAGCAGTTCTTC.

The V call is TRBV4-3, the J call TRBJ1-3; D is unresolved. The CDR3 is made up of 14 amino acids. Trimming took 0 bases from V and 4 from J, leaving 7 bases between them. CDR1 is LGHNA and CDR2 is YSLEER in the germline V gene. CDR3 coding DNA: TGCGCCAGCAGCCAAGATTTTCAAGGAAACACCATATATTTT. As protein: CASSQDFQGNTIYF.

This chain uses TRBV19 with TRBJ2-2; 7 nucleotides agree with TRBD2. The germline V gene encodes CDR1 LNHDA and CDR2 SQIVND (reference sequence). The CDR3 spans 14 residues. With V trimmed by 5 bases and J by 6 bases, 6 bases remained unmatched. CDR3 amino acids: CASSPGGGAGELFF. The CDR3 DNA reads TGTGCCAGTAGTCCGGGAGGTGGAGCCGGGGAGCTGTTTTTT.

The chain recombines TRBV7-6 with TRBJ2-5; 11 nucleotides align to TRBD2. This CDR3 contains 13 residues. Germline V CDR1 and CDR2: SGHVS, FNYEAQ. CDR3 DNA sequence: TGTGCAAGCGGGCTAGCGGGAGGAGAGACCCAGTACTTC. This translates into CASGLAGGETQYF.

The CDR3 loop is CASSQPQREQYF. CDR3 bases: TGTGCCAGCAGCCAGCCCCAGCGGGAGCAGTACTTC. The chain has TRBV7-6 and TRBJ2-7; TRBD2 might be the D (5 bases). The V end lost 5 bases, the J end lost 7 bases, and 12 bases lay between the germline ends. This CDR3 is 12 amino acids long. Per the germline V gene, CDR1 is SGHVS and CDR2 is FNYEAQ.

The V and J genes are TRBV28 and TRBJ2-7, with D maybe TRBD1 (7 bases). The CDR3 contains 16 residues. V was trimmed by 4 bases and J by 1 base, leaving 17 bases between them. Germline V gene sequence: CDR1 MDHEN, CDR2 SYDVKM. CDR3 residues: CASSSDIRGVSYEQYF. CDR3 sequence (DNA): TGTGCCAGCAGTTCGGACATCAGGGGGGTATCCTACGAGCAGTACTTC.

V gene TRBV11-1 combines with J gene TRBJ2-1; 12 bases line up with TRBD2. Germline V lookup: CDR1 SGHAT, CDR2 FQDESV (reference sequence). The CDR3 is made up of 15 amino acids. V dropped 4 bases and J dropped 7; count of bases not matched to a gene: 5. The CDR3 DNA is TGTGCCAGCAGCTCCGGGACTAGCGGGCTGAATGAGCAGTTCTTC. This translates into CASSSGTSGLNEQFF.

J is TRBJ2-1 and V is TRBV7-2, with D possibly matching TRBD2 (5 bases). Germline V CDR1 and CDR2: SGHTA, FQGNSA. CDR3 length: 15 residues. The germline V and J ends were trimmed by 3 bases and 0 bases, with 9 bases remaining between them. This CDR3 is CASSFTGSSYNEQFF. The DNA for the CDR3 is TGTGCCAGCAGCTTCACTGGGAGCTCCTACAATGAGCAGTTCTTC.

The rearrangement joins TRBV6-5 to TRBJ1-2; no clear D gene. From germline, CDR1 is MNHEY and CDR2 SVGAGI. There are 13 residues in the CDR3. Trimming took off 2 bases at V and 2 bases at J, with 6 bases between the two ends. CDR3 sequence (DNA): TGTGCCAGCAGTTACGAGAGAAACTATGGCTACACCTTC. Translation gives CASSYERNYGYTF.

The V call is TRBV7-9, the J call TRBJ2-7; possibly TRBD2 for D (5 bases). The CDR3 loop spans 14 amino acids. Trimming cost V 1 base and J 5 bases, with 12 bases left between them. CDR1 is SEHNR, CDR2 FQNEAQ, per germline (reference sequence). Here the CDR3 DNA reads TGTGCCAGCAGCTTAGTACCGGAGGTGGACGAGCAGTACTTC. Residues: CASSLVPEVDEQYF.

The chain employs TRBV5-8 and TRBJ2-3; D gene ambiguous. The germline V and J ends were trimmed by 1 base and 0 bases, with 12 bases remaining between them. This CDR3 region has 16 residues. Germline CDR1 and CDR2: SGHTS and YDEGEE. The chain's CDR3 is CASSLYYRRSTDTQYF. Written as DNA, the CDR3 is TGTGCCAGCAGCTTGTACTATCGCAGAAGCACAGATACGCAGTATTTT.

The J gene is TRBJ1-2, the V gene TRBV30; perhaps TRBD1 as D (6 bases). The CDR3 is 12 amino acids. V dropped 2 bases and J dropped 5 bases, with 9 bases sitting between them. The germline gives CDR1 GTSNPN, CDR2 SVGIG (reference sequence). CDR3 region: CAWSRTVYGYTF. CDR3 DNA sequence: TGTGCCTGGAGTAGGACAGTTTATGGCTACACCTTC.

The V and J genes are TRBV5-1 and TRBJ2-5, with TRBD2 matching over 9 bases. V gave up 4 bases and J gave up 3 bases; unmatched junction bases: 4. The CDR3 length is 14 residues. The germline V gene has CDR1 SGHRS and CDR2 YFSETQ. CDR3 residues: CASSRTSEKETQYF. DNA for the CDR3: TGCGCCAGCAGCAGGACTAGCGAGAAAGAGACCCAGTACTTC. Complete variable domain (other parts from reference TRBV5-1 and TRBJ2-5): KAGVTQTPRYLIKTRGQQVTLSCSPISGHRSVSWYQQTPGQGLQFLFEYFSETQRNKGNFPGRFSGRQFSNSRSEMNVSTLELGDSALYLCASSRTSEKETQYFGPGTRLLVL.

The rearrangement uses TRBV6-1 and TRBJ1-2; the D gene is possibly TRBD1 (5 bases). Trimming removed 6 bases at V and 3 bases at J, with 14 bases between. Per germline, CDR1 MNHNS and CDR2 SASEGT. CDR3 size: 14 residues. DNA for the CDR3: TGTGCCAGCAGCCCTAGACAGAATTACTATGGCTACACCTTC. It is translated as CASSPRQNYYGYTF.

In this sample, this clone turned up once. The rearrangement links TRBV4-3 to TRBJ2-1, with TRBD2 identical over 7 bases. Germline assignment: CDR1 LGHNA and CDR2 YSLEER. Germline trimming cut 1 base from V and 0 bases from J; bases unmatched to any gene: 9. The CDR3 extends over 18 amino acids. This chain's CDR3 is CASSQVGLGTNSYNEQFF. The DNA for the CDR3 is TGCGCCAGCAGCCAAGTGGGCCTCGGGACTAACTCCTACAATGAGCAGTTCTTC.

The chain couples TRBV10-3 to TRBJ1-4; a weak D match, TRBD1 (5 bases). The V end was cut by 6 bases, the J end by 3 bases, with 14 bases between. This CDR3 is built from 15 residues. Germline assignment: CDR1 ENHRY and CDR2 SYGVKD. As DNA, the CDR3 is TGTGCCATCAGCCCGGCCACAGGCCCTAATGAAAAACTGTTTTTT. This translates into CAISPATGPNEKLFF.